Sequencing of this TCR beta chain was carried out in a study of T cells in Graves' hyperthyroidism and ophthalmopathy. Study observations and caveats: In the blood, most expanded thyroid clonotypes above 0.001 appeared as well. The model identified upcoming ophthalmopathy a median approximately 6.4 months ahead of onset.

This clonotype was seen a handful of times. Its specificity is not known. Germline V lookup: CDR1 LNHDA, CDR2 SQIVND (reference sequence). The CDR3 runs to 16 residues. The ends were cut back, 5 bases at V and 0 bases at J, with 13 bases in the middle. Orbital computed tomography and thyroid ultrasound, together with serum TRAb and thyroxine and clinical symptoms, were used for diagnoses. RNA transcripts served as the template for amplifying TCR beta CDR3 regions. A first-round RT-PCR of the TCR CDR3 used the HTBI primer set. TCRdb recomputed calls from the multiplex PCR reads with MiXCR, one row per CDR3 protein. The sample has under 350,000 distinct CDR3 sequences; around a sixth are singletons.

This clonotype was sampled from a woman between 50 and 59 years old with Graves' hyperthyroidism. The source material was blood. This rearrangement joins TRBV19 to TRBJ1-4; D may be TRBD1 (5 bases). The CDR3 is CASSHAGMTTNEKLFF. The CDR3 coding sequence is TGTGCCAGTAGTCACGCAGGGATGACAACTAATGAAAAACTGTTTTTT.